These T cell receptor beta chains were read from a single sample in a study of shared clonotypes between healthy human individuals. Using immunoSEQ multiplex PCR, the repertoire was profiled, and TCRdb retains in-frame clones only, with some absent. The table has millions of clones, approximately 95% seen once. The sample comprised naive CD8+ T cells sorted from blood. All receptors derive from a man between 18 and 35 years old in good health. Both conserved end residues are part of each CDR3. D genes are given only for firm matches. Some rows mark clone size as missing; the rest say once, few, many or name a class of expanded clone.

cdr3_aa: CASSYFRDRGKETQYF
cdr3_nt: TGTGCCAGCAGTTATTTCCGGGACAGGGGAAAAGAGACCCAGTACTTC
d_call: TRBD1
v_call: TRBV6-5
clone_size: .
j_call: TRBJ2-5

cdr3_aa: CASSDMSHEQFF
cdr3_nt: TGTGCCAGCAGCGACATGTCCCATGAGCAGTTCTTC
d_call: .
v_call: TRBV5-4
clone_size: .
j_call: TRBJ2-1

cdr3_aa: CASRPRTDLYNEQFF
cdr3_nt: TGTGCCAGCAGGCCTCGGACAGACCTCTACAATGAGCAGTTCTTC
d_call: .
v_call: TRBV2
clone_size: .
j_call: TRBJ2-1

cdr3_aa: CASSIWTGTNSPLHF
cdr3_nt: TGTGCCAGTAGTATCTGGACAGGGACTAATTCACCCCTCCACTTT
d_call: TRBD1
v_call: TRBV19
clone_size: .
j_call: TRBJ1-6

cdr3_aa: CASSFPPENTEAFF
cdr3_nt: TGTGCCAGCAGCTTCCCTCCGGAGAACACTGAAGCTTTCTTT
d_call: .
v_call: TRBV7-9
clone_size: .
j_call: TRBJ1-1

cdr3_aa: CASSSGGNSPLHF
cdr3_nt: TGTGCCAGCAGTTCAGGGGGCAATTCACCCCTCCACTTT
d_call: TRBD1
v_call: TRBV7-9
clone_size: .
j_call: TRBJ1-6

cdr3_aa: CASSPESNEQFF
cdr3_nt: TGTGCCAGCAGCCCAGAGAGCAATGAGCAGTTCTTC
d_call: .
v_call: TRBV11-2
clone_size: .
j_call: TRBJ2-1

cdr3_aa: CASEPALGEQFF
cdr3_nt: TGTGCCAGCGAACCTGCTTTGGGTGAGCAGTTCTTC
d_call: .
v_call: TRBV2
clone_size: .
j_call: TRBJ2-1

cdr3_aa: CASSLDRGNEQFF
cdr3_nt: TGTGCCAGCAGCTTGGACAGGGGAAATGAGCAGTTCTTC
d_call: TRBD1
v_call: TRBV5-4
clone_size: .
j_call: TRBJ2-1

cdr3_aa: CASSQDNGQGYEQFF
cdr3_nt: TGCGCCAGCAGCCAAGATAATGGACAGGGTTATGAGCAGTTCTTC
d_call: TRBD1
v_call: TRBV4-1
clone_size: once
j_call: TRBJ2-1

cdr3_aa: CASSVGLWNEQYF
cdr3_nt: TGTGCCAGCAGTGTCGGGCTTTGGAACGAGCAGTACTTC
d_call: .
v_call: TRBV2
clone_size: .
j_call: TRBJ2-7

cdr3_aa: CASSPSQVYNEQFF
cdr3_nt: TGTGCCAGCAGCCCCTCCCAAGTCTACAATGAGCAGTTCTTC
d_call: .
v_call: TRBV7-9
clone_size: .
j_call: TRBJ2-1

cdr3_aa: CASSRQETQYF
cdr3_nt: TGCGCCAGCAGCCGGCAAGAGACCCAGTACTTC
d_call: .
v_call: TRBV4-1
clone_size: .
j_call: TRBJ2-5

cdr3_aa: CASSQPLDTDTQYF
cdr3_nt: TGTGCCAGCAGCCAACCCCTCGACACAGATACGCAGTATTTT
d_call: .
v_call: TRBV16
clone_size: .
j_call: TRBJ2-3

cdr3_aa: CASSQEPSAGGQYF
cdr3_nt: TGTGCCAGCAGCCAAGAGCCCTCAGCGGGGGGGCAATATTTT
d_call: TRBD2
v_call: TRBV4-2
clone_size: .
j_call: TRBJ2-3

cdr3_aa: CASSPSQVEQYF
cdr3_nt: TGTGCCAGCAGCCCATCACAGGTTGAGCAGTACTTC
d_call: .
v_call: TRBV7-9
clone_size: .
j_call: TRBJ2-7

cdr3_aa: CASSPSGPNIQYF
cdr3_nt: TGTGCCAGCAGCCCCAGCGGGCCAAACATTCAGTACTTC
d_call: .
v_call: TRBV9
clone_size: .
j_call: TRBJ2-4

cdr3_aa: CASSLWRGGRGANGEQYF
cdr3_nt: TGTGCCAGCAGCTTATGGAGAGGAGGTCGAGGGGCCAACGGCGAGCAGTACTTC
d_call: .
v_call: TRBV7-6
clone_size: .
j_call: TRBJ2-7

cdr3_aa: CASSEVSFGRSNQPQHF
cdr3_nt: TGTGCCAGCAGTGAAGTGTCCTTCGGACGTAGCAATCAGCCCCAGCATTTT
d_call: .
v_call: TRBV2
clone_size: .
j_call: TRBJ1-5

cdr3_aa: CASSFSTSQSYNEQFF
cdr3_nt: TGTGCCAGCAGTTTCTCGACTAGCCAATCCTACAATGAGCAGTTCTTC
d_call: TRBD2
v_call: TRBV27
clone_size: .
j_call: TRBJ2-1

cdr3_aa: CASSHGTEGTKAFF
cdr3_nt: TGTGCCAGCAGCCACGGGACGGAAGGTACTAAAGCTTTCTTT
d_call: .
v_call: TRBV7-9
clone_size: once
j_call: TRBJ1-1

cdr3_aa: CASTGEGAGEQYF
cdr3_nt: TGTGCCAGCACGGGTGAGGGGGCGGGAGAGCAGTACTTC
d_call: .
v_call: TRBV5-6
clone_size: .
j_call: TRBJ2-7

cdr3_aa: CASSRGREGNQPQHF
cdr3_nt: TGTGCCAGCTCCCGCGGACGGGAGGGCAATCAGCCCCAGCATTTT
d_call: .
v_call: TRBV18
clone_size: .
j_call: TRBJ1-5

cdr3_aa: CASGVRAGELFF
cdr3_nt: TGTGCCAGCGGCGTTAGGGCCGGGGAGCTGTTTTTT
d_call: .
v_call: TRBV6-5
clone_size: .
j_call: TRBJ2-2

cdr3_aa: CASSLGAGTEAFF
cdr3_nt: TGTGCCAGCAGTTTGGGGGCTGGCACTGAAGCTTTCTTT
d_call: .
v_call: TRBV28
clone_size: .
j_call: TRBJ1-1

cdr3_aa: CASSLRGANTGELFF
cdr3_nt: TGTGCCAGCAGTTTACGGGGGGCGAACACCGGGGAGCTGTTTTTT
d_call: TRBD2
v_call: TRBV28
clone_size: .
j_call: TRBJ2-2

cdr3_aa: CASSQDGNEQFF
cdr3_nt: TGTGCCAGCAGCCAAGATGGTAATGAGCAGTTCTTC
d_call: .
v_call: TRBV4-2
clone_size: .
j_call: TRBJ2-1

cdr3_aa: CASSLERGHEKLFF
cdr3_nt: TGTGCCAGCAGCTTAGAGAGGGGGCATGAAAAACTGTTTTTT
d_call: TRBD1
v_call: TRBV7-6
clone_size: .
j_call: TRBJ1-4

cdr3_aa: CASSQVYSITNTEAFF
cdr3_nt: TGTGCCAGCAGCCAAGTGTATTCAATCACGAACACTGAAGCTTTCTTT
d_call: .
v_call: TRBV4-2
clone_size: once
j_call: TRBJ1-1

cdr3_aa: CASSPGPYLSYEQYF
cdr3_nt: TGTGCCAGCAGCCCAGGGCCCTACCTCTCCTACGAGCAGTACTTC
d_call: .
v_call: TRBV6-1
clone_size: .
j_call: TRBJ2-7

cdr3_aa: CASSLSQAEVGDTQYF
cdr3_nt: TGTGCCAGCAGCTTAAGTCAGGCGGAAGTTGGAGATACGCAGTATTTT
d_call: .
v_call: TRBV7-9
clone_size: .
j_call: TRBJ2-3

cdr3_aa: CASSQDSGETQYF
cdr3_nt: TGTGCCAGCAGCCAAGATAGTGGGGAGACCCAGTACTTC
d_call: .
v_call: TRBV14
clone_size: .
j_call: TRBJ2-5

cdr3_aa: CASSRLTGIGYNEQFF
cdr3_nt: TGTGCCAGCAGCCGACTTACAGGGATTGGCTACAATGAGCAGTTCTTC
d_call: .
v_call: TRBV5-6
clone_size: .
j_call: TRBJ2-1

cdr3_aa: CASRSGVNTEAFF
cdr3_nt: TGTGCCAGCAGGTCAGGGGTGAACACTGAAGCTTTCTTT
d_call: .
v_call: TRBV28
clone_size: .
j_call: TRBJ1-1

cdr3_aa: CASSLGSYEQYF
cdr3_nt: TGTGCCAGCAGCTTAGGTTCCTACGAGCAGTACTTC
d_call: .
v_call: TRBV7-8
clone_size: .
j_call: TRBJ2-7

cdr3_aa: CASSQEGEGIYGYTF
cdr3_nt: TGTGCCAGCAGCCAAGAGGGGGAGGGGATCTATGGCTACACCTTC
d_call: .
v_call: TRBV4-2
clone_size: .
j_call: TRBJ1-2

cdr3_aa: CASSSGQGTEAFF
cdr3_nt: TGTGCCAGCAGCTCGGGGCAGGGTACTGAAGCTTTCTTT
d_call: .
v_call: TRBV7-9
clone_size: few
j_call: TRBJ1-1

cdr3_aa: CASSPSASGDIGDTQYF
cdr3_nt: TGTGCCAGTAGTCCCTCTGCTAGCGGGGATATCGGGGATACGCAGTATTTT
d_call: TRBD2
v_call: TRBV19
clone_size: .
j_call: TRBJ2-3

cdr3_aa: CASSSSLAGAIFTDTQYF
cdr3_nt: TGTGCCAGCAGTTCTTCTCTAGCGGGGGCCATCTTCACAGATACGCAGTATTTT
d_call: TRBD2
v_call: TRBV28
clone_size: .
j_call: TRBJ2-3

cdr3_aa: CASSKDHGYNSPLHF
cdr3_nt: TGTGCCAGCAGCAAAGATCACGGTTATAATTCACCCCTCCACTTT
d_call: .
v_call: TRBV21-1
clone_size: few
j_call: TRBJ1-6

cdr3_aa: CASSQGVSGRYNEQFF
cdr3_nt: TGCGCCAGCAGCCAAGGGGTTAGCGGCAGATACAATGAGCAGTTCTTC
d_call: .
v_call: TRBV4-1
clone_size: .
j_call: TRBJ2-1

cdr3_aa: CAWSSEDRAYEQYF
cdr3_nt: TGTGCCTGGAGTTCAGAGGACAGGGCGTACGAGCAGTACTTC
d_call: TRBD1
v_call: TRBV30
clone_size: .
j_call: TRBJ2-7